This T cell receptor (beta chain) was found in a study of post-analysis software for immune sequencing data. Unmatched junction bases numbered 4, after V lost 6 bases and J lost 0 bases. This CDR3 comprises 13 residues. Germline CDR1 is DFQATT and CDR2 is SNEGSKA (reference sequence). This clonotype was recorded a few times. The antigen is undetermined. cDNA libraries of TCR beta carried unique molecular identifiers. In TCRdb, the PCR reads were re-called with MiXCR into one record per CDR3 protein. Among about 460,000 distinct CDR3 sequences listed, less than 45% were seen once. General observations from the study: Higher frequency in patients than in controls was seen for roughly five TRBV segments, with TRBV5-6, TRBV5-1 and TRBV20-1 among them.

The sample comprised blood. The TCR originated in a girl between 10 and 17 years old with multiple sclerosis. The chain couples TRBV20-1 to TRBJ1-2; 7 nucleotides agree with TRBD1. This chain's CDR3 is CSARQGTNYGYTF. In DNA, the CDR3 is TGCAGTGCAAGACAGGGAACTAACTATGGCTACACCTTC.